The clone carrying this T cell receptor (beta chain) has at least ten counts. Its target is not known. Moderately to severely active ophthalmopathy under 3 months, CAS at least 3, NOSPECS at least 4. TCR beta CDR3 regions were amplified from RNA transcripts. The authors performed first-round RT-PCR with HTBI primers and then a second-round multiplex PCR. One entry per CDR3 protein results from TCRdb running MiXCR on the multiplex PCR reads. The data contain roughly 700,000 distinct CDR3 sequences, around 40% of them singletons. This entry belongs to a study of Graves' ophthalmopathy and Graves' hyperthyroidism. The study's findings and limits: Separation of ophthalmopathy from stable hyperthyroidism was achieved by a 13-signature model, at roughly 88% sensitivity and approximately 84% specificity.

Trimming at V came to 6 bases and at J to 10 bases, leaving 10 bases not matched to a gene. The CDR3 loop spans 15 amino acids. Germline V gene data show CDR1 as MNHEY and CDR2 as SVGAGI. The origin of this receptor is an adult man with Graves' ophthalmopathy. Input material: peripheral blood. This chain joins TRBV6-5 and TRBJ1-6; 9 nucleotides line up with TRBD1. The CDR3 protein is CASRPRDRASSPLHF. The DNA of the CDR3 is TGTGCCAGCAGACCCCGGGACAGGGCCTCGTCACCCCTCCACTTT.